Sequencing of this T cell receptor (beta chain) was carried out in a study of T cell repertoires in cytomegalovirus infection. Via MiXCR, TCRdb re-called the reads, giving one row per CDR3 protein. The sample has about 300,000 distinct CDR3 sequences, around 25% seen once. Per germline, CDR1 MNHEY and CDR2 SVGEGT. The CDR3 is made up of 15 amino acids. Trimming removed 5 bases from V and 0 bases from J, with 11 bases in between. This clonotype has more than one count but fewer than ten. The TCR was taken from a human donor in good health (CMV status not recorded). Some clones in this sample may be carry-over from other donors' samples. The chain uses TRBV6-2 or TRBV6-3 and TRBJ2-1, with a possible D match to TRBD1 (6 bases). Specimen: PBMCs. The DNA of the CDR3 is TGTGCCAGCAGTAATGGACAGAGCTCCTACAATGAGCAGTTCTTC. Translated, it gives CASSNGQSSYNEQFF.